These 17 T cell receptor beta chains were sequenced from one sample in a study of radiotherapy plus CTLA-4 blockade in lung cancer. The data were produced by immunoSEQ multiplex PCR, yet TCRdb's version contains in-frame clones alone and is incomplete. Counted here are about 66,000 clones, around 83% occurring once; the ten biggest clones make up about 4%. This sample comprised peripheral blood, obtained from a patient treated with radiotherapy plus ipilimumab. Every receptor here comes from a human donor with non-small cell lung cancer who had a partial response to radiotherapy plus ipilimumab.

CDR3 bases: TGTGCCAGCATGACAAGAGGGGGAGAGACCCAGTACTTC. This gives the protein CASMTRGGETQYF. J is TRBJ2-5 and V is TRBV6-1, with TRBD1 as a possible D gene (6 bases). The V and J ends lost 7 bases and 4 bases respectively, with 13 bases between them. The CDR3 totals 13 residues. Germline-derived CDR1 and CDR2 are MNHNS and SASEGT.

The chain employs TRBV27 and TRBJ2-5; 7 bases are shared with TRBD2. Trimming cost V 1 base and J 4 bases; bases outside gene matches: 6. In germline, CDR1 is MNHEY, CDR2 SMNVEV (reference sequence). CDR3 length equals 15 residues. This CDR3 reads CASSLWGGGGETQYF. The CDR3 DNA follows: TGTGCCAGCAGTTTATGGGGGGGAGGAGGAGAGACCCAGTACTTC.

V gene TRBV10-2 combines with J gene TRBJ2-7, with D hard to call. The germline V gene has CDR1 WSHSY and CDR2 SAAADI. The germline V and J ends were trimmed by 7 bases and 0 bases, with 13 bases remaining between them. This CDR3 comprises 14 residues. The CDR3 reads CASTAARGSYEQYF. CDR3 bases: TGCGCCAGCACCGCGGCTAGAGGCTCCTACGAGCAGTACTTC.

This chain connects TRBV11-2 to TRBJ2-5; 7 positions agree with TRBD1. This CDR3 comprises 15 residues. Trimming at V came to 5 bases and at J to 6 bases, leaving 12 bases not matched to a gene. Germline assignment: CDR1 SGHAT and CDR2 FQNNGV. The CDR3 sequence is CASSPATGTIQTQYF. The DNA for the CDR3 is TGTGCCAGCAGCCCTGCGACAGGGACCATACAGACCCAGTACTTC. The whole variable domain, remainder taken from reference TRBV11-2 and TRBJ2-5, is EAGVAQSPRYKIIEKRQSVAFWCNPISGHATLYWYQQILGQGPKLLIQFQNNGVVDDSQLPKDRFSAERLKGVDSTLKIQPAKLEDSAVYLCASSPATGTIQTQYFGPGTRLLVL.

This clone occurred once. The CDR3 DNA reads as TGTGCCAGCTCACTCGCGGGCAGTTCTAACTATGGCTACACCTTC. Its protein product is CASSLAGSSNYGYTF. The gene calls are TRBV18 and TRBJ1-2, with unresolved D. CDR3 length: 15 residues. Germline V gene lookup returns CDR1 KGHSH and CDR2 LQKENI. The V and J ends lost 4 bases and 0 bases respectively, with 12 bases between them.

CDR3 bases: TGTGCCAGCAGCACCACTAGCGGGAGTGAGACCCAGTACTTC. Translation: CASSTTSGSETQYF. The genes are TRBV5-4 and TRBJ2-5; 11 nucleotides line up with TRBD2. CDR3 length: 14 amino acids. V trimming: 4 bases; J trimming: 5 bases; junction bases outside the gene matches: 4. CDR1 is SGHNT and CDR2 is YYREEE in the germline V gene (reference sequence).

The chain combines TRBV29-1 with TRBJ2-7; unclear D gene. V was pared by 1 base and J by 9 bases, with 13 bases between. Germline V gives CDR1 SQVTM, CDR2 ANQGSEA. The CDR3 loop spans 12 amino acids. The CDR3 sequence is CSVEVRQEGQYF. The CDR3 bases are TGCAGCGTTGAAGTTAGGCAGGAAGGGCAGTACTTC.

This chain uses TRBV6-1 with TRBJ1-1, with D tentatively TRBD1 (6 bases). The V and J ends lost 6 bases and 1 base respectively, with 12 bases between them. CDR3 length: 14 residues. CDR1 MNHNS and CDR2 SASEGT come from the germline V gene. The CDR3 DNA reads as TGTGCCAGCAGGACCGGGACAACGAACACTGAAGCTTTCTTT. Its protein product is CASRTGTTNTEAFF.

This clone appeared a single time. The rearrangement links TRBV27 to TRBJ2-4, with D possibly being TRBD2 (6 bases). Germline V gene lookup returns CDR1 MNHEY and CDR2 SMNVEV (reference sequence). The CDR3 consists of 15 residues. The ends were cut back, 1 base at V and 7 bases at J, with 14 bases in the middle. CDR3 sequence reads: CASSLWGVPPNIQYF. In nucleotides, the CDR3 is TGTGCCAGCAGTTTATGGGGGGTCCCCCCTAACATTCAGTACTTC.

For the CDR3, the DNA is TGTGCCAGCAGAGGCGGGGGACAGGGTTACGAGCAGTACTTC. Its translation: CASRGGGQGYEQYF. The chain couples TRBV28 to TRBJ2-7; TRBD1 aligns across 9 bases. Germline assignment: CDR1 MDHEN and CDR2 SYDVKM. The CDR3 covers 14 residues. Unmatched junction bases numbered 7, after V lost 6 bases and J lost 4 bases.

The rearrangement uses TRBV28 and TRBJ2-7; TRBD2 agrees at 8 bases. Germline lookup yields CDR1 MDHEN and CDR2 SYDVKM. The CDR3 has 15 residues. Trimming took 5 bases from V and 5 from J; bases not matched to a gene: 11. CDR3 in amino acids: CASSPGGGRRHEQYF. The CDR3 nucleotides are TGTGCCAGCAGTCCCGGCGGGGGGCGTCGCCACGAGCAGTACTTC.

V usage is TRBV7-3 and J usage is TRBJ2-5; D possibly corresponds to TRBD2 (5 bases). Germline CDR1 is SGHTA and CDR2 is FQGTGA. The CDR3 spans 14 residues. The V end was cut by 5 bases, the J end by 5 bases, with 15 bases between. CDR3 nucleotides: TGTGCCAGCAGCCCGCGAGGGAGCAGGGAGACCCAGTACTTC. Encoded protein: CASSPRGSRETQYF.

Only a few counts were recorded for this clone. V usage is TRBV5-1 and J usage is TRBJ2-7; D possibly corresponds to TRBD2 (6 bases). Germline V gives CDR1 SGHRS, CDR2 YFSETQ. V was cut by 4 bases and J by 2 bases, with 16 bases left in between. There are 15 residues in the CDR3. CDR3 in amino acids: CASSGGGTDTYEQYF. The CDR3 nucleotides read TGCGCCAGCAGCGGAGGCGGGACGGATACCTACGAGCAGTACTTC.

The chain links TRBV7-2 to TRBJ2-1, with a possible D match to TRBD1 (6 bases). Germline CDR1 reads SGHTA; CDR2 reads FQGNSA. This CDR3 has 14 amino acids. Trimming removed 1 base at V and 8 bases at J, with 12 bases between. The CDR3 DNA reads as TGTGCCAGCAGCTTAGGGGGGCGGCACCATGAGCAGTTCTTC. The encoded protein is CASSLGGRHHEQFF.

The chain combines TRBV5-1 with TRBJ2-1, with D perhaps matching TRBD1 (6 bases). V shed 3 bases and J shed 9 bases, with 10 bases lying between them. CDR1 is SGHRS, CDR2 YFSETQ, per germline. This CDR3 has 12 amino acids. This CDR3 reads CASSSDRTEQFF. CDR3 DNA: TGCGCCAGCAGCTCCGACAGGACTGAGCAGTTCTTC.

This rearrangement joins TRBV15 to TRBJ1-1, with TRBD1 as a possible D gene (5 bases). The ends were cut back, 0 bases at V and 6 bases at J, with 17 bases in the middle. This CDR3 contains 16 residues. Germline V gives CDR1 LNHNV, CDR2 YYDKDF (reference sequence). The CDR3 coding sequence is TGTGCCACCAGCAGAGAACCAGGGAGGACGGGGGCTGAAGCTTTCTTT. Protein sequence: CATSREPGRTGAEAFF.

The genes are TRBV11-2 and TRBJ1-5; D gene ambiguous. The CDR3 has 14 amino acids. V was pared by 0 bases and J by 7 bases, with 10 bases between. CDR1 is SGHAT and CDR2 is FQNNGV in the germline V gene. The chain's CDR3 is CASSLDPGSQPQHF. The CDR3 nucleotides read TGTGCCAGCAGCTTAGATCCGGGGAGCCAGCCCCAGCATTTT.